The 5 T cell receptor beta chains below come from one sample, sequenced in a study of blood T cell repertoires in COVID-19. Profiled with immunoSEQ multiplex PCR; TCRdb holds only in-frame clones, not every one. The sample consists of tens of thousands of clones, around 89% of them appearing once. Sequenced: peripheral blood. These receptors all stem from a man of 80 years or more with acute or convalescent COVID-19.

This chain joins TRBV6-2 or TRBV6-3 and TRBJ2-3, with 10 bases that match TRBD2. This CDR3 comprises 17 residues. Looked up from germline, CDR1 is MNHEY and CDR2 is SVGEGT. With 4 bases clipped from V and 1 base from J, the junction kept 8 bases outside the gene matches. CDR3 region: CASSSGLAEFRTDTQYF. DNA of the CDR3: TGTGCCAGCAGTTCCGGACTAGCGGAGTTCCGCACAGATACGCAGTATTTT.

The V and J genes are TRBV9 and TRBJ2-3, with D unclear. The CDR3 is 14 residues long. The ends were cut back, 0 bases at V and 6 bases at J, with 11 bases in the middle. Germline values: CDR1 SGDLS, CDR2 YYNGEE. The CDR3 nucleotides are TGTGCCAGCAGCGTAGGTCCCTATTCGGATACGCAGTATTTT. It translates to CASSVGPYSDTQYF.

This rearrangement joins TRBV18 to TRBJ1-1; possibly TRBD1 for D (5 bases). Per germline, CDR1 KGHSH and CDR2 LQKENI. The CDR3 contains 15 residues. V lost 6 bases and J 3 bases, leaving 17 bases between the germline ends. The CDR3: CASSQFWEGHTEAFF. The CDR3 region has the DNA TGTGCCAGCTCCCAGTTCTGGGAGGGGCACACTGAAGCTTTCTTT.

The genes are TRBV5-1 and TRBJ1-1; 8 bases match TRBD1. Trimming removed 0 bases from V and 4 bases from J; junction bases left unmatched: 5. CDR3 length: 15 amino acids. The germline V gene has CDR1 SGHRS and CDR2 YFSETQ. DNA of the CDR3: TGCGCCAGCAGCTTGGCCCAGGGGGCCGGCACTGAAGCTTTCTTT. It encodes CASSLAQGAGTEAFF. Based on the CDR3 plus reference TRBV5-1 and TRBJ1-1, the full variable domain is KAGVTQTPRYLIKTRGQQVTLSCSPISGHRSVSWYQQTPGQGLQFLFEYFSETQRNKGNFPGRFSGRQFSNSRSEMNVSTLELGDSALYLCASSLAQGAGTEAFFGQGTRLTVV.

This chain connects TRBV27 to TRBJ1-5; D is possibly TRBD1 (5 bases). With 3 bases removed from V and 5 bases from J, the gap between germline ends came to 8 bases. CDR3 size: 13 residues. CDR1 MNHEY and CDR2 SMNVEV come from the germline V gene (reference sequence). CDR3 sequence (DNA): TGTGCCAGCAGTTTCAGGGTCCATCAGCCCCAGCATTTT. Translated, it gives CASSFRVHQPQHF.